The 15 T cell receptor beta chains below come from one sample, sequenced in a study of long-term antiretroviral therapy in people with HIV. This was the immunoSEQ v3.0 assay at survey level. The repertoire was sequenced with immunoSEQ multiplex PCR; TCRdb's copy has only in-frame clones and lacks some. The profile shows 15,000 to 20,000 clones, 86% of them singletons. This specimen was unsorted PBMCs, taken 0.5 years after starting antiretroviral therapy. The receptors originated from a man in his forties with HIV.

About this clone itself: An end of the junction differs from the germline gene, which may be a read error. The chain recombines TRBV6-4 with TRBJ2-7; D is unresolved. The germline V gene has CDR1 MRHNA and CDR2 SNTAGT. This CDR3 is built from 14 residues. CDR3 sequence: CASNRTAKSSEQYF. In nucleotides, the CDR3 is TGTGCCAGCAACCGGACCGCTAAATCCTCCGAGCAGTACTTC.

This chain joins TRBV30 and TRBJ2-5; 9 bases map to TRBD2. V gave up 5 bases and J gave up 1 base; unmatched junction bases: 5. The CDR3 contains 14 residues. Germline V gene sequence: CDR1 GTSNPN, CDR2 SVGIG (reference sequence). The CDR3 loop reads CAWERLAAQETQYF. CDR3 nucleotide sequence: TGTGCCTGGGAGCGACTAGCGGCCCAAGAGACCCAGTACTTC.

The CDR3 nucleotides are TGTGCCAGCAGCAATAGCGGAAACTCCTACGAGCAGTACTTC. This gives the protein CASSNSGNSYEQYF. The V gene is TRBV7-9, the J gene TRBJ2-7; D may be TRBD2 (6 bases). The germline V and J ends were trimmed by 5 bases and 0 bases, with 11 bases remaining between them. This CDR3 spans 14 amino acids. The germline V gene has CDR1 SEHNR and CDR2 FQNEAQ (reference sequence).

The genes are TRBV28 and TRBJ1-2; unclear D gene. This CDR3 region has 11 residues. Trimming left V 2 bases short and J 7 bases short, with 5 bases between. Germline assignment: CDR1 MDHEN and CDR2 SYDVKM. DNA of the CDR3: TGTGCCAGCAGTTTAGTTGGTGGCTACACCTTC. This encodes CASSLVGGYTF.

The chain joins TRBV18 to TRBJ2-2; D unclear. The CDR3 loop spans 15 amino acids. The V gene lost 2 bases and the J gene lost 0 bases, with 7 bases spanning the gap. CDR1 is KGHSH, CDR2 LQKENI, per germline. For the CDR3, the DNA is TGTGCCAGCTCACCAGTGAAGGCGAACACCGGGGAGCTGTTTTTT. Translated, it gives CASSPVKANTGELFF.

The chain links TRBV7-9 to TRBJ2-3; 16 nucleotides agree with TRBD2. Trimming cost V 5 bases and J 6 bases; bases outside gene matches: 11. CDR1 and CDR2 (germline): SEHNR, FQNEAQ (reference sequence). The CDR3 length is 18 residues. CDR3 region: CASSPQGTSGRAVDTQYF. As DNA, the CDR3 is TGTGCCAGCAGCCCCCAGGGGACTAGCGGGAGGGCCGTGGATACGCAGTATTTT.

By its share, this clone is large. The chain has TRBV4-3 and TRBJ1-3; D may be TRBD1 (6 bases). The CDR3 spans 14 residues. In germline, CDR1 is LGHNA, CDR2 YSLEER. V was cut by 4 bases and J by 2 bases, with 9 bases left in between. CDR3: CASSPGQTGNTIYF. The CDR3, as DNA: TGCGCCAGCAGCCCCGGACAGACTGGAAACACCATATATTTT.

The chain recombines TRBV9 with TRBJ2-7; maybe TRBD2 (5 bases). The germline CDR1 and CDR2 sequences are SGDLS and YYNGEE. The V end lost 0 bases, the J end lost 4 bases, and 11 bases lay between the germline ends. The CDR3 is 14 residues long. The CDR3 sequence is CASSVEADLYEQYF. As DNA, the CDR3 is TGTGCCAGCAGCGTAGAAGCGGATTTGTACGAGCAGTACTTC.

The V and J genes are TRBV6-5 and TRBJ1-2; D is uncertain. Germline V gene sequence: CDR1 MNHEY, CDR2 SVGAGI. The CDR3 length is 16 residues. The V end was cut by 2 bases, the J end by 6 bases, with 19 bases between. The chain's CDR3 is CASSYRESGDGDGYTF. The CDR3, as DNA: TGTGCCAGCAGTTACCGGGAATCGGGCGATGGTGATGGCTACACCTTC.

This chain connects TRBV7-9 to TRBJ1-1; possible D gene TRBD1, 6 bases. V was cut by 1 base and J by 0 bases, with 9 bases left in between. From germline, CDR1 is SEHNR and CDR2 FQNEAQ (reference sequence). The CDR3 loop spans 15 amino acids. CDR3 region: CASSLGGQLNTEAFF. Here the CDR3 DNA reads TGTGCCAGCAGCTTAGGCGGACAGCTGAACACTGAAGCTTTCTTT. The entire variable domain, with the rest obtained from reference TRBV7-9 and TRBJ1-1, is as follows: DTGVSQNPRHKITKRGQNVTFRCDPISEHNRLYWYRQTLGQGPEFLTYFQNEAQLEKSRLLSDRFSAERPKGSFSTLEIQRTEQGDSAMYLCASSLGGQLNTEAFFGQGTRLTVV.

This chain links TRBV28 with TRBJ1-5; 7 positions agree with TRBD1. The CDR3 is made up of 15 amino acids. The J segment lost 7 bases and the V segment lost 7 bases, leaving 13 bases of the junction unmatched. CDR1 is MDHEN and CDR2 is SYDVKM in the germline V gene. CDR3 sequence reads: CASIATGTVYQPQHF. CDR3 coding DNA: TGTGCCAGCATTGCGACCGGGACAGTTTACCAGCCCCAGCATTTT.

DNA of the CDR3: TGTGCCAGCAGCCAAGAAGGGACCCCTTCGTTCACAGATACGCAGTATTTT. Translation: CASSQEGTPSFTDTQYF. The V gene is TRBV4-2, the J gene TRBJ2-3, with D tentatively TRBD1 or TRBD2 (5 bases each). CDR3 size: 17 residues. Germline V lookup: CDR1 LGHNA, CDR2 YNFKEQ. Trimming took off 0 bases at V and 2 bases at J, with 15 bases between the two ends.

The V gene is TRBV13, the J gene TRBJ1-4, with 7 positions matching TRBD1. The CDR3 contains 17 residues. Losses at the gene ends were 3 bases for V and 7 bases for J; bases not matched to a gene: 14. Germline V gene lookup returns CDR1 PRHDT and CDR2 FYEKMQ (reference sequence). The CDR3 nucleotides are TGTGCCAGCAGCTTTACGGATCAGGGGGTGGATGGTGAAAAACTGTTTTTT. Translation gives CASSFTDQGVDGEKLFF.

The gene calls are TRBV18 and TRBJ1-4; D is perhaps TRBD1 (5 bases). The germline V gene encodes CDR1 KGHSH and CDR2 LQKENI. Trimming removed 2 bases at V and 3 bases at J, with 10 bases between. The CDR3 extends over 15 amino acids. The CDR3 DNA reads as TGTGCCAGCTCACCAAGCGGGGCAGCTAATGAAAAACTGTTTTTT. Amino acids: CASSPSGAANEKLFF.

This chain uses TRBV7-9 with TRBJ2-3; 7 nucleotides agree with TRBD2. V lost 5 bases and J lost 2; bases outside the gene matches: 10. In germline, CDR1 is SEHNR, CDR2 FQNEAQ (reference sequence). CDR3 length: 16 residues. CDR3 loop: CASSQSGGWDTDTQYF. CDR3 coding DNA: TGTGCCAGCAGCCAGTCGGGGGGATGGGACACAGATACGCAGTATTTT.